One and the same sample provided the 28 T cell receptor beta chains below, sequenced in a study of blood T cell repertoires in COVID-19 (TCRdb year 2020). Receptor amplification or capture employed the immunoSEQ multiplex PCR assay. Imported from immuneACCESS, the table was reduced by TCRdb to in-frame sequences with V and J called. These copies leave out some clones; in studies compared against another copy, an unresolved V gene accounts for under half, and the cause of the remainder is not known. The sample table shows over 300,000 clones, and 90% are seen once. The ten top clones hold 6.5% of the sample. The specimen sequenced was peripheral blood. The source of these receptors is a young man with active or convalescent COVID-19.

The chain links TRBV4-2 to TRBJ2-3; unclear D gene. The length of the CDR3 is 15 residues. Germline loops: CDR1 LGHNA, CDR2 YNFKEQ. Trimming pared 2 bases from V and 4 bases from J, leaving 13 bases between. CDR3 residues: CASSQLTGQADTQYF. For the CDR3, the DNA is TGTGCCAGCAGCCAACTCACCGGTCAGGCAGATACGCAGTATTTT.

Comment on this clone: An end of the junction does not agree with germline; a read error may underlie this. This same CDR3 is encoded by further DNA sequences in the sample. J is TRBJ2-2 and V is TRBV7-3, with D unresolved. This CDR3 is built from 15 residues. Germline V lookup: CDR1 SGHTA, CDR2 FQGTGA. Here the CDR3 reads CASSLLGLNTGELFF. The DNA of the CDR3 is TGTGCTAGCAGCTTACTTGGGCTAAACACCGGGGAGCTGTTTTTT.

The genes are TRBV19 and TRBJ2-7, with D possibly TRBD2 on 6 matching bases. CDR1 is LNHDA, CDR2 SQIVND, per germline (reference sequence). The CDR3 sequence is 14 residues long. With 5 bases removed from V and 4 bases from J, the gap between germline ends came to 15 bases. The CDR3 DNA follows: TGTGCCAGTAGTTCCCCGGGAGAGGTGTACGAGCAGTACTTC. Translating it yields CASSSPGEVYEQYF. The whole variable domain, filled in from reference TRBV19 and TRBJ2-7, reads DGGITQSPKYLFRKEGQNVTLSCEQNLNHDAMYWYRQDPGQGLRLIYYSQIVNDFQKGDIAEGYSVSREKKESFPLTVTSAQKNPTAFYLCASSSPGEVYEQYFGPGTRLTVT.

As for this clone: The junction departs from the called germline gene at one end, perhaps through a read error. The rearrangement uses TRBV7-2 and TRBJ2-6, with a tentative D call TRBD1 (5 bases). The germline CDR1 and CDR2 sequences are SGHTA and FQGNSA. The CDR3 is 15 residues long. Written as DNA, the CDR3 is TGTGCCAGCATTAAACCGAAGTCTGGGGCCAACGTGCTGACTTTC. This codes for CASIKPKSGANVLTF.

The chain couples TRBV28 to TRBJ2-2; TRBD1 matches at 9 bases. Per the germline V gene, CDR1 is MDHEN and CDR2 is SYDVKM. The CDR3 extends over 15 amino acids. V shed 5 bases, J shed 5 bases, and the junction held 6 bases outside the gene matches. Here the CDR3 reads CASSAGTGLTGELFF. DNA of the CDR3: TGTGCCAGCAGTGCCGGGACAGGGTTGACCGGGGAGCTGTTTTTT.

The chain carries TRBV28 and TRBJ1-2, with D perhaps TRBD1 (6 bases). V lost 6 bases to trimming and J lost 6 bases, with 14 bases between them. In germline, CDR1 is MDHEN, CDR2 SYDVKM. This CDR3 region has 13 residues. CDR3 residues: CASSTGYGNGYTF. As DNA, the CDR3 is TGTGCCAGCAGCACAGGGTACGGGAATGGCTACACCTTC.

The chain has TRBV7-9 and TRBJ1-1; maybe TRBD1 (5 bases). The length of the CDR3 is 11 residues. Looked up from germline, CDR1 is SEHNR and CDR2 is FQNEAQ (reference sequence). Trimming cost V 10 bases and J 3 bases, with 9 bases left between them. The CDR3 protein is CATRGYTEAFF. CDR3 nucleotide sequence: TGTGCCACAAGGGGCTACACTGAAGCTTTCTTT.

The V gene is TRBV10-3, the J gene TRBJ2-5; D may be TRBD2 (7 bases). This CDR3 is 16 amino acids long. Trimming cost V 4 bases and J 0 bases, with 15 bases left between them. Germline CDR1 ENHRY, CDR2 SYGVKD. The CDR3 reads CAISGGGGRYQETQYF. CDR3 coding DNA: TGTGCCATCAGTGGAGGGGGGGGGAGGTACCAAGAGACCCAGTACTTC.

The chain uses TRBV7-8 and TRBJ1-2; D is ambiguous. The germline V and J ends were trimmed by 1 base and 6 bases, with 12 bases remaining between them. In germline, CDR1 is SGHVS, CDR2 FQNEAQ. The CDR3 covers 14 residues. The CDR3 region is CASSLESGWDGYTF. The CDR3 DNA is TGTGCCAGCAGCTTAGAATCGGGGTGGGATGGCTACACCTTC.

The genes are TRBV5-1 and TRBJ1-1, with D possibly matching TRBD1 (5 bases). V lost 6 bases and J 5 bases, leaving 17 bases between the germline ends. The CDR3 spans 14 residues. The V gene's germline CDR1 is SGHRS and CDR2 YFSETQ. The CDR3 is CASMSTYAGTEAFF. CDR3 DNA: TGCGCCAGCATGTCTACCTATGCAGGGACTGAAGCTTTCTTT.

The chain carries TRBV5-1 and TRBJ1-5; tentative D call: TRBD1 (5 bases). Germline-derived CDR1 and CDR2 are SGHRS and YFSETQ. CDR3 length: 14 residues. Trimming took 1 base from V and 5 from J, leaving 10 bases between them. CDR3 nucleotide sequence: TGCGCCAGCAGCTTGTGGGGAGGGGATCAGCCCCAGCATTTT. Translating it yields CASSLWGGDQPQHF. The full variable domain, in which reference TRBV5-1 and TRBJ1-5 provide the parts outside the CDR3, is KAGVTQTPRYLIKTRGQQVTLSCSPISGHRSVSWYQQTPGQGLQFLFEYFSETQRNKGNFPGRFSGRQFSNSRSEMNVSTLELGDSALYLCASSLWGGDQPQHFGDGTRLSIL.

V usage is TRBV2 and J usage is TRBJ1-2; D might be TRBD1 (6 bases). The CDR3 extends over 14 amino acids. With 2 bases removed from V and 9 bases from J, the gap between germline ends came to 16 bases. Germline CDR1 reads SNHLY; CDR2 reads FYNNEI. Written as DNA, the CDR3 is TGTGCCAGCAGTGAACTGCCCAGGGGAGTCAGCTACACCTTC. Residues: CASSELPRGVSYTF. Full variable domain (outside the CDR3, taken from reference TRBV2 and TRBJ1-2): EPEVTQTPSHQVTQMGQEVILRCVPISNHLYFYWYRQILGQKVEFLVSFYNNEISEKSEIFDDQFSVERPDGSNFTLKIRSTKLEDSAMYFCASSELPRGVSYTFGSGTRLTVV.

The rearrangement uses TRBV28 and TRBJ1-5, with a tentative D call TRBD1 (5 bases). The CDR3 loop spans 20 amino acids. Germline-derived CDR1 and CDR2 are MDHEN and SYDVKM. The V end lost 6 bases, the J end lost 9 bases, and 36 bases lay between the germline ends. The CDR3 nucleotides read TGTGCCAGCAGGCTAATACGGGCAGTACTGGGGCAGCCTGGTCCAGGGCCCCAGCATTTT. Its translation: CASRLIRAVLGQPGPGPQHF.

The gene calls are TRBV4-3 and TRBJ2-5, with D possibly TRBD2 on 6 matching bases. The CDR3 loop spans 18 amino acids. Germline V gene lookup returns CDR1 LGHNA and CDR2 YSLEER. The V end lost 0 bases, the J end lost 5 bases, and 22 bases lay between the germline ends. As DNA, the CDR3 is TGCGCCAGCAGCCAAGAGGGCCCATCTCAGGGAGGACTGGAGACCCAGTACTTC. Translation: CASSQEGPSQGGLETQYF.

This clone was counted only a few times. The chain has TRBV7-2 and TRBJ1-6; D is unclear. Per germline, CDR1 SGHTA and CDR2 FQGNSA. V shed 1 base and J shed 8 bases, with 12 bases lying between them. The CDR3 is 15 amino acids. CDR3 nucleotides: TGTGCCAGCAGCTTAGGGGCCGGGGAGGATTCACCCCTCCACTTT. This translates into CASSLGAGEDSPLHF.

V and J are TRBV28 and TRBJ2-3, with a tentative D call TRBD2 (6 bases). Germline values: CDR1 MDHEN, CDR2 SYDVKM. CDR3 length equals 17 residues. Trimming shortened V by 6 bases and J by 6 bases, and 25 bases separated the two germline ends. CDR3 amino acids: CASSPNEGTGVADTQYF. In nucleotides, the CDR3 is TGTGCCAGCAGCCCAAATGAAGGTACGGGGGTCGCGGATACGCAGTATTTT.

The V and J genes are TRBV24-1 and TRBJ1-2, with 10 positions matching TRBD1. This CDR3 spans 16 amino acids. The germline V gene has CDR1 KGHDR and CDR2 SFDVKD. The junction had 8 bases not matched to a gene; V was cut back by 3 bases and J by 5 bases. CDR3: CATSDGAGQGGYGYTF. DNA for the CDR3: TGTGCCACCAGTGATGGGGCAGGACAGGGGGGGTATGGCTACACCTTC.

The count of this clone is one. The chain couples TRBV11-3 to TRBJ2-1; a possible D gene is TRBD2 (5 bases). Per germline, CDR1 SGHNT and CDR2 YENEEA. V lost 5 bases, J lost 9 bases, and 11 bases lay in between. This CDR3 has 12 residues. CDR3 loop: CASSPGYGEQFF. The CDR3 DNA reads as TGTGCCAGCAGCCCGGGATATGGTGAGCAGTTCTTC.

The chain joins TRBV7-2 to TRBJ2-1, with D maybe TRBD2 (5 bases). V was trimmed by 4 bases and J by 8 bases, leaving 15 bases between them. CDR1 is SGHTA and CDR2 is FQGNSA in the germline V gene. The CDR3 extends over 14 amino acids. The CDR3 DNA reads as TGTGCCAGCAGCTCGCCGAGGGCTGCATATGAGCAGTTCTTC. Its translation is CASSSPRAAYEQFF.

This rearrangement joins TRBV5-1 to TRBJ2-7; no clear D gene. Trimming cost V 0 bases and J 3 bases, with 7 bases left between them. This CDR3 region has 13 residues. The germline V gene encodes CDR1 SGHRS and CDR2 YFSETQ. The CDR3 spells CASSLASGYEQYF. The CDR3 DNA follows: TGCGCCAGCAGCTTGGCGTCGGGCTACGAGCAGTACTTC.

The rearrangement uses TRBV6-1 and TRBJ2-7, with D possibly being TRBD1 (6 bases). The ends were cut back, 2 bases at V and 4 bases at J, with 12 bases in the middle. Germline-derived CDR1 and CDR2 are MNHNS and SASEGT. The length of the CDR3 is 14 residues. The CDR3 protein is CASSESQGRYEQYF. The CDR3 region has the DNA TGTGCCAGCAGTGAATCACAGGGTAGATACGAGCAGTACTTC.

The chain uses TRBV7-2 and TRBJ2-4; TRBD1 is a possible D gene (5 bases). V lost 2 bases and J 9 bases, leaving 8 bases between the germline ends. The germline V gene encodes CDR1 SGHTA and CDR2 FQGNSA. The CDR3 length is 12 residues. The chain's CDR3 is CASSLYGAIQYF. The CDR3 bases are TGTGCCAGCAGCTTATATGGGGCCATTCAGTACTTC.

This sequence joins TRBV21-1 and TRBJ1-3; the DNA was not compared with TRBD1, the D call given in the table. TRBV21-1 is annotated as a pseudogene. This CDR3 spans 14 amino acids. The CDR3 protein is CASSEGVAGNTIYF. The CDR3 DNA sequence: TGTGCCAGCAGCGAGGGGGTAGCTGGAAACACCATATATTTT.

This clone was seen just once. This chain connects TRBV19 to TRBJ1-3; tentative D call: TRBD1 (5 bases). Germline CDR1 is LNHDA and CDR2 is SQIVND (reference sequence). Trimming took off 2 bases at V and 4 bases at J, with 18 bases between the two ends. This CDR3 comprises 17 residues. CDR3 residues: CASSILSHPGEGNTIYF. The CDR3 coding sequence is TGTGCCAGTAGTATACTGTCCCATCCGGGGGAAGGAAACACCATATATTTT. The whole variable domain, filled in from reference TRBV19 and TRBJ1-3, reads DGGITQSPKYLFRKEGQNVTLSCEQNLNHDAMYWYRQDPGQGLRLIYYSQIVNDFQKGDIAEGYSVSREKKESFPLTVTSAQKNPTAFYLCASSILSHPGEGNTIYFGEGSWLTVV.

The chain employs TRBV14 and TRBJ2-4, with 7 bases lining up with TRBD1. With 3 bases clipped from V and 3 bases from J, the junction kept 2 bases outside the gene matches. Per germline, CDR1 SGHDN and CDR2 FVKESK. This CDR3 comprises 14 residues. The CDR3 reads CASSQGTVKNIQYF. The CDR3 DNA reads TGTGCCAGCAGCCAGGGGACAGTCAAAAACATTCAGTACTTC.

The chain is built from TRBV27 and TRBJ1-1, with D perhaps matching TRBD1 (6 bases). CDR3 length: 13 residues. V was pared by 5 bases and J by 5 bases, with 12 bases between. Germline V gives CDR1 MNHEY, CDR2 SMNVEV (reference sequence). The CDR3 coding sequence is TGTGCCAGCAGTAACAGGGTTTGGACTGAAGCTTTCTTT. Protein: CASSNRVWTEAFF.

The chain is built from TRBV6-2 or TRBV6-3 and TRBJ2-1; 7 bases agree with TRBD2. The CDR3 spans 15 residues. After removal of 0 bases from V and 8 bases from J, the junction contained 7 bases not matched to a gene. The germline gives CDR1 MNHEY, CDR2 SVGEGT. CDR3 in DNA: TGTGCCAGCAGTTACTCTGCGGGAGCGGGCGATGAGCAGTTCTTC. Amino acid sequence: CASSYSAGAGDEQFF.

The chain combines TRBV27 with TRBJ2-7, with TRBD2 matching 8 bases. V was clipped by 5 bases and J by 3 bases; unmatched bases: 9. Germline V gives CDR1 MNHEY, CDR2 SMNVEV (reference sequence). CDR3 length: 15 amino acids. CDR3 DNA: TGTGCCAGCAGTCAGAATAGCGGGGAATACTACGAGCAGTACTTC. As protein: CASSQNSGEYYEQYF.